These T cell receptor beta chains were read from a single sample in a study of cytomegalovirus exposure and HLA in healthy donors. Profiled with immunoSEQ multiplex PCR; TCRdb holds only in-frame clones, not every one. The table includes approximately 170,000 clones, approximately 75% detected once. Input material: PBMCs. Every receptor here comes from a girl between 5 and 17 years old in good health and CMV-seronegative. CDR3s include the opening cysteine and the closing phenylalanine or tryptophan. Fields, in order: CDR3 length, V gene, J gene, D gene, clone size, CDR3 protein, CDR3 DNA. A D gene is named only where the DNA matches it firmly. A clone size is listed for some rows: how often the clone was seen (once, few, many), or a class if it is expanded.

>15|TRBV30|TRBJ1-3|-|once
CAWSVLQGPGNTIYF
TGTGCCTGGAGTGTACTACAGGGTCCTGGAAACACCATATATTTT
>14|TRBV5-1|TRBJ1-4|-|-
CASRPGVSDEKLFF
TGCGCCAGCAGGCCTGGAGTATCGGATGAAAAACTGTTTTTT
>11|TRBV6-6|TRBJ1-6|-|-
CASRDTPPLHF
TGTGCCAGCAGGGACACCCCACCCCTCCACTTT
>13|TRBV29-1|TRBJ2-7|-|-
CSVVPLDTYEQYF
TGCAGCGTTGTCCCTCTGGACACCTACGAGCAGTACTTC
>13|TRBV7-9|TRBJ1-2|-|once
CASSPPGDYGYTF
TGTGCCAGCAGCCCTCCCGGGGACTATGGCTACACCTTC
>12|TRBV5-1|TRBJ2-5|-|-
CASSPQRETQYF
TGCGCCAGCAGCCCCCAACGGGAGACCCAGTACTTC
>17|TRBV13|TRBJ2-2|TRBD2|-
CASSPTGLAGSTGELFF
TGTGCCAGCAGCCCGACGGGACTAGCGGGGAGCACCGGGGAGCTGTTTTTT
>15|TRBV18|TRBJ2-2|-|-
CASSPPGLGSGELFF
TGTGCCAGCTCACCACCGGGACTGGGATCCGGGGAGCTGTTTTTT
>15|TRBV7-3|TRBJ2-5|TRBD2|-
CASSLAGGPRETQYF
TGTGCCAGCAGCTTAGCGGGGGGGCCGCGGGAGACCCAGTACTTC
>12|TRBV4-1|TRBJ2-7|-|once
CASSHTGYEQYF
TGCGCCAGCAGCCACACGGGCTACGAGCAGTACTTC
>14|TRBV11-2|TRBJ1-2|TRBD1|-
CASSFLGQSYGYTF
TGTGCCAGCAGCTTTCTGGGACAGAGCTATGGCTACACCTTC
>15|TRBV19|TRBJ2-7|-|-
CASSPNGSLSYEQYF
TGTGCCAGTAGTCCTAATGGTAGCCTCTCCTACGAGCAGTACTTC
>14|TRBV9|TRBJ2-7|-|-
CASSAVGGPYEQYF
TGTGCCAGCAGCGCGGTGGGGGGGCCCTACGAGCAGTACTTC
>13|TRBV7-9|TRBJ1-2|TRBD1|once
CASYRQGYYGYTF
TGTGCCAGCTACCGACAGGGTTACTATGGCTACACCTTC
>13|TRBV25-1|TRBJ1-3|-|-
CASEEVTGNTIYF
TGTGCCAGTGAAGAGGTGACGGGAAACACCATATATTTT
>15|TRBV7-2|TRBJ2-2|TRBD1|-
CASSSQGANTGELFF
TGTGCCAGCAGCTCCCAGGGGGCGAACACCGGGGAGCTGTTTTTT
>13|TRBV5-4|TRBJ2-1|TRBD1|-
CASSDREPNEQFF
TGTGCCAGCAGCGACAGGGAGCCTAATGAGCAGTTCTTC
>13|TRBV6-4|TRBJ1-3|-|-
CARGRTARNTIYF
TGTGCCAGAGGAAGGACAGCTCGAAACACCATATATTTT
>12|TRBV2|TRBJ1-1|TRBD1|-
CASREQGAEAFF
TGTGCCAGCAGAGAACAGGGGGCTGAAGCTTTCTTT
>13|TRBV5-1|TRBJ2-1|-|-
CASSQQSYNEQFF
TGCGCCAGCAGCCAACAGTCATACAATGAGCAGTTCTTC
>14|TRBV29-1|TRBJ2-3|TRBD2|-
CSAAERGDADTQYF
TGCAGCGCTGCCGAGCGGGGGGACGCAGATACGCAGTATTTT
>13|TRBV2|TRBJ1-2|TRBD1|-
CASRAGGVYGYTF
TGTGCCAGCAGAGCAGGGGGCGTCTATGGCTACACCTTC
>14|TRBV25-1|TRBJ2-2|-|-
CASSAGANTGELFF
TGTGCCAGCAGCGCGGGCGCGAACACCGGGGAGCTGTTTTTT
>14|TRBV7-6|TRBJ2-7|-|-
CASSISERTYEQYF
TGTGCCAGCAGCATCTCCGAGCGGACCTACGAGCAGTACTTC
>16|TRBV7-6|TRBJ2-7|TRBD2|-
CASSQGDLAGTYEQYF
TGTGCCAGCAGCCAGGGGGATCTAGCGGGGACCTACGAGCAGTACTTC
>13|TRBV6-1|TRBJ2-2|-|-
CASSGVNTGELFF
TGTGCCAGCAGTGGCGTGAACACCGGGGAGCTGTTTTTT
>16|TRBV4-1|TRBJ2-3|-|few
CASSQIVGGDPDTQYF
TGCGCCAGCAGCCAAATCGTCGGCGGGGATCCCGATACGCAGTATTTT
>16|TRBV7-9|TRBJ2-3|TRBD1|-
CASSLDGRGFADTQYF
TGTGCCAGCAGCTTAGATGGCAGGGGGTTCGCAGATACGCAGTATTTT
>14|TRBV7-9|TRBJ1-5|TRBD1|-
CAVTGKSLDQPQHF
TGTGCCGTGACAGGGAAAAGTTTAGATCAGCCCCAGCATTTT
>13|TRBV6-1|TRBJ1-2|-|-
CASSEDSAYGYTF
TGTGCCAGCAGTGAAGACTCCGCATATGGCTACACCTTC
>15|TRBV6-5|TRBJ1-1|-|-
CATQPLTSMNTEAFF
TGTGCCACCCAACCCCTGACAAGTATGAACACTGAAGCTTTCTTT
>14|TRBV29-1|TRBJ2-7|-|-
CSVEGEEAPYEQYF
TGCAGCGTTGAAGGAGAAGAGGCCCCCTACGAGCAGTACTTC
>16|TRBV6-6|TRBJ2-3|-|-
CASSPIGGRNTDTQYF
TGTGCCAGCAGCCCCATCGGCGGTCGCAACACAGATACGCAGTATTTT
>14|TRBV6-5|TRBJ1-2|-|-
CASSLNRVWEGYTF
TGTGCCAGCAGCCTTAACAGGGTGTGGGAAGGCTACACCTTC
>14|TRBV19|TRBJ2-7|TRBD2|-
CASKRTSDTYEQYF
TGTGCCAGTAAAAGGACTAGCGACACCTACGAGCAGTACTTC
>12|TRBV7-9|TRBJ2-2|-|-
CASSSSTGELFF
TGTGCCAGCAGCTCGAGCACCGGGGAGCTGTTTTTT
>18|TRBV5-1|TRBJ1-1|-|-
CASSETANNILMNTEAFF
TGCGCCAGCAGCGAGACAGCAAACAACATTCTAATGAACACTGAAGCTTTCTTT
>17|TRBV4-1|TRBJ1-4|-|-
CASSQSTRGGADEKLFF
TGCGCCAGCAGCCAGAGTACGCGGGGAGGGGCGGATGAAAAACTGTTTTTT
>15|TRBV7-3|TRBJ2-3|-|-
CASSSSGVGRDTQYF
TGTGCCAGCAGCTCATCTGGCGTGGGGAGGGATACGCAGTATTTT
>16|TRBV6-6|TRBJ2-3|TRBD2|-
CASSPGGSSSTDTQYF
TGTGCCAGCAGTCCCGGCGGGAGTTCTAGCACAGATACGCAGTATTTT
>16|TRBV19|TRBJ1-5|-|once
CASSTTPVGSNQPQHF
TGTGCCAGTAGTACGACACCGGTGGGCAGCAATCAGCCCCAGCATTTT
>15|TRBV7-9|TRBJ1-6|-|-
CASSLRLADNSPLHF
TGTGCCAGCAGCTTACGGTTAGCAGATAATTCACCCCTCCACTTT
>10|TRBV2|TRBJ1-1|-|few
CASRDSGTFF
TGTGCCAGCAGGGACTCCGGGACTTTCTTT
>15|TRBV9|TRBJ1-4|-|-
CASSGSDGGFEKLFF
TGTGCCAGCAGCGGATCCGACGGGGGGTTTGAAAAACTGTTTTTT
>17|TRBV28|TRBJ1-5|TRBD1|-
CASTPLLGQGAWQPQHF
TGTGCCAGCACCCCCTTGTTGGGACAGGGGGCATGGCAGCCCCAGCATTTT
>16|TRBV6-5|TRBJ1-5|TRBD1|-
CASSLGTGGDNQPQHF
TGTGCCAGCAGTTTAGGGACAGGGGGGGACAATCAGCCCCAGCATTTT
>16|TRBV18|TRBJ2-3|TRBD1|-
CASSPVGTGGRDTQYF
TGTGCCAGCTCACCAGTCGGAACAGGGGGCAGGGATACGCAGTATTTT
>17|TRBV28|TRBJ2-3|TRBD1|-
CASSLLPGQGDTDTQYF
TGTGCCAGCAGTTTACTCCCGGGACAGGGAGACACAGATACGCAGTATTTT
>16|TRBV4-1|TRBJ2-3|TRBD2|-
CATSREAGGGTDTQYF
TGCGCCACCAGCCGGGAAGCGGGGGGCGGCACAGATACGCAGTATTTT
>11|TRBV29-1|TRBJ1-1|-|-
CSVFWRTEAFF
TGCAGCGTTTTTTGGCGGACTGAAGCTTTCTTT